The sample holds a few counts of the clone carrying this TCR beta chain. Antigen: not known. The data were obtained in a study of T-cell memory formation after mild COVID-19. Broader study findings: Mainly CM and EM harbored the contracting CD4+ clones; mainly EMRA harbored the CD8+ ones. Confirmation of SARS-CoV-2 specificity was lacking for second-wave clones peaking day 37.

5'RACE, which relied on constant-segment primers, yielded TCR alpha and TCR beta cDNA libraries carrying sample barcodes and UMIs. TCRdb passed the 5' RACE reads through MiXCR, listing each CDR3 protein once. The sample contains 150,000 to 200,000 distinct CDR3 sequences, around 10% of which appear only once. Germline loops: CDR1 SGHRS, CDR2 YFSETQ. This CDR3 is built from 15 residues. V trimming: 4 bases; J trimming: 4 bases; junction bases outside the gene matches: 6. Sequenced material: PBMCs or a T cell subset sorted from them (not recorded which). The sequence was obtained from a man between 18 and 29 years old who had mild COVID-19 (a few samples of this study predate the infection). Cell type and time point are not known. This chain connects TRBV5-1 to TRBJ1-4, with TRBD1 matching 8 bases. The CDR3 sequence is CASSPSGQGNEKLFF. The CDR3 DNA is TGCGCCAGCAGCCCGAGCGGACAGGGTAATGAAAAACTGTTTTTT.